The entry that follows covers one TCR beta chain sequence. This sample is drawn from a study of cytomegalovirus exposure and HLA in healthy donors. This CDR3 has 14 amino acids. The germline CDR1 and CDR2 sequences are SEHNR and FQNEAQ (reference sequence). After removal of 5 bases from V and 3 bases from J, the junction contained 4 bases not matched to a gene. The primer mix had 60 Vbeta and 13 Jbeta primers. Clones were sequenced by immunoSEQ multiplex PCR, and TCRdb holds only the in-frame ones, with some missing. The table shows around 150,000 clones, with more than 60% occurring only once. Sequencing input: PBMCs. The gene calls are TRBV7-9 and TRBJ1-5; 7 nucleotides agree with TRBD1. This TCR was sampled from a male donor in good health and CMV-seronegative. The CDR3 DNA reads as TGTGCCAGCAGCCCGGGACAGCTCAATCAGCCCCAGCATTTT. Protein sequence: CASSPGQLNQPQHF.